This TCR beta chain was observed in a study of cytomegalovirus exposure and HLA in healthy donors. Study outcomes and limitations: In vitro checks showed that three CMV-associated chains really do target CMV antigens.

The method was immunoSEQ multiplex PCR; TCRdb's version includes in-frame clones alone and lacks a portion of them. The sample records about 280,000 clones, roughly 90% being singletons. This clone was observed a handful of times. The antigen is undetermined. Germline V gives CDR1 KGHSH, CDR2 LQKENI. The CDR3 totals 15 residues. Germline trimming cut 0 bases from V and 0 bases from J; bases unmatched to any gene: 2. The chain couples TRBV18 to TRBJ2-7; 7 bases match TRBD2. The material sequenced was PBMCs. The receptor comes from a woman aged 18 to 35 in good health and CMV-seronegative. The CDR3 loop is CASSPPQRGSYEQYF. CDR3 coding DNA: TGTGCCAGCTCACCACCGCAGCGGGGCTCCTACGAGCAGTACTTC.